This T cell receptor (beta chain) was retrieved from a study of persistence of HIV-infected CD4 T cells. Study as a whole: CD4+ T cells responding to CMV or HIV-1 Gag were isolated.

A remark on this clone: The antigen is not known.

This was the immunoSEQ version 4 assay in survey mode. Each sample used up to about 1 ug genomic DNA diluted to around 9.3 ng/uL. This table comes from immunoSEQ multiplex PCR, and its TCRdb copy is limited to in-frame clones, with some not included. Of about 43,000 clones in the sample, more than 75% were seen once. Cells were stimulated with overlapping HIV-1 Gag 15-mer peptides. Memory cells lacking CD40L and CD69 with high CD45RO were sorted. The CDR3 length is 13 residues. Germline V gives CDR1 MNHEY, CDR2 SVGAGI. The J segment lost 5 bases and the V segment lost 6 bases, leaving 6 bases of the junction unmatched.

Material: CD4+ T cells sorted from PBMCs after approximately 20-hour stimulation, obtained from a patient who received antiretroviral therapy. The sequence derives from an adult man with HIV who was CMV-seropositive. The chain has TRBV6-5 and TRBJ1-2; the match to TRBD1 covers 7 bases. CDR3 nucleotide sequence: TGTGCCAGCAGACCGACAGGGCCTTATGGCTACACCTTC. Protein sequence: CASRPTGPYGYTF.